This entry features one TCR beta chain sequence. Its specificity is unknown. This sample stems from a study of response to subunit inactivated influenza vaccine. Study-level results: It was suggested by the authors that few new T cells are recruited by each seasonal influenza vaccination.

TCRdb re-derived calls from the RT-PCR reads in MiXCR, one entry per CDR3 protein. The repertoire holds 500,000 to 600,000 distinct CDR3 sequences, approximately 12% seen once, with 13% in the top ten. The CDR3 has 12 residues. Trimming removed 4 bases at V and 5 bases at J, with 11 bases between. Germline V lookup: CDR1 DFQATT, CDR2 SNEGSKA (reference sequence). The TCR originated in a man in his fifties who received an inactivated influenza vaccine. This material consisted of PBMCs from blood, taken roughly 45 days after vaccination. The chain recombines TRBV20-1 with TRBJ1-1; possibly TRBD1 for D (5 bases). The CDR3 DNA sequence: TGCAGTGCTACCAGGGAGAAGACTGAAGCTTTCTTT. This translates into CSATREKTEAFF.